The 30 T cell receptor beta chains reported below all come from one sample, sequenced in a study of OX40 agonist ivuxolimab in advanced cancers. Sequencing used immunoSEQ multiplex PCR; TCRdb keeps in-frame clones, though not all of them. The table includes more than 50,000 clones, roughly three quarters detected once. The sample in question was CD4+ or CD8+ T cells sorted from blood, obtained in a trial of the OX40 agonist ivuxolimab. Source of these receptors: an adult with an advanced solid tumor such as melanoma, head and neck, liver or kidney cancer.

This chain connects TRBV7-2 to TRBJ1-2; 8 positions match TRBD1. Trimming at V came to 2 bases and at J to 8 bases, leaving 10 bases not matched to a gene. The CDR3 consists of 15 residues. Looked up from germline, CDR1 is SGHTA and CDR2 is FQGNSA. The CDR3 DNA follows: TGTGCCAGCAGCTTACATACGCCCAGGGGGCGCGGCTACACCTTC. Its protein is CASSLHTPRGRGYTF.

DNA for the CDR3: TGTGCCAGCAGCTTAATGCCCGGAGGACTAGCGGCATTGTACGAGCAGTACTTC. This encodes CASSLMPGGLAALYEQYF. The chain employs TRBV7-9 and TRBJ2-7; the match to TRBD2 covers 10 bases. Germline lookup yields CDR1 SEHNR and CDR2 FQNEAQ (reference sequence). The CDR3 extends over 18 amino acids. The V gene end was trimmed by 2 bases and the J gene end by 4 bases; junction bases not matched to a gene: 14.

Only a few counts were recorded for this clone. The CDR3 DNA follows: TGCGCCCGCCTGCCAGGCATCCTCTACGAGCAGTACTTC. This encodes CARLPGILYEQYF. The chain combines TRBV5-1 with TRBJ2-7; D remains unclear. This CDR3 region has 13 residues. In germline, CDR1 is SGHRS, CDR2 YFSETQ. V gave up 10 bases and J gave up 3 bases, with 17 bases separating them.

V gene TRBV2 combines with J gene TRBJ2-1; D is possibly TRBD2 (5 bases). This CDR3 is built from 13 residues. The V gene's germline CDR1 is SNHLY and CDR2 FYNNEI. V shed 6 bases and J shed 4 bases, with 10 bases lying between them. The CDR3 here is CASRDSGYNEQFF. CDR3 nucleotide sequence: TGTGCCAGCAGGGACTCCGGATACAATGAGCAGTTCTTC.

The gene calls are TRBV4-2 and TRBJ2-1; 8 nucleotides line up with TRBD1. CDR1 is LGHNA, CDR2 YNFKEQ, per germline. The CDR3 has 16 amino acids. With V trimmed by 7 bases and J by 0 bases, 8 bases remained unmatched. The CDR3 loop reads CASMMGGQGSYNEQFF. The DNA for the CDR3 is TGTGCCAGCATGATGGGCGGACAGGGCTCCTACAATGAGCAGTTCTTC.

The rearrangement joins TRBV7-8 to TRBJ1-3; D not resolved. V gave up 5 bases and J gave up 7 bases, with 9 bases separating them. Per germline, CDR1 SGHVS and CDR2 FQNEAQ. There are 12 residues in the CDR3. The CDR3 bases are TGTGCCAGCAGCGAGGCAAAGAACACCATATATTTT. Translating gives CASSEAKNTIYF.

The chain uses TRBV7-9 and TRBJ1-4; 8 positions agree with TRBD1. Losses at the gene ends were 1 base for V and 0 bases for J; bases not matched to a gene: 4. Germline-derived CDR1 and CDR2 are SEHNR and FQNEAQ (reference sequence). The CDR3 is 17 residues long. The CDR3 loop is CASSLVRGPATNEKLFF. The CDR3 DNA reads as TGTGCCAGCAGCTTAGTCAGGGGGCCGGCAACTAATGAAAAACTGTTTTTT.

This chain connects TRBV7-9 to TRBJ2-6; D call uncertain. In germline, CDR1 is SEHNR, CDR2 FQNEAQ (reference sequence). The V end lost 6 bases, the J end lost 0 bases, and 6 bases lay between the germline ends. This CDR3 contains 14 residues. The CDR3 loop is CASRLSSGANVLTF. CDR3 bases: TGTGCCAGCAGGTTAAGCTCTGGGGCCAACGTCCTGACTTTC.

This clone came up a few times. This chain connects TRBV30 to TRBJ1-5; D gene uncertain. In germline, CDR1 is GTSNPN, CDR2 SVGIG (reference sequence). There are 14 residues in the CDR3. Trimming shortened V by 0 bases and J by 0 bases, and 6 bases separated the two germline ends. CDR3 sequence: CAWSVHGSNQPQHF. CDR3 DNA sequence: TGTGCCTGGAGTGTACACGGTAGCAATCAGCCCCAGCATTTT. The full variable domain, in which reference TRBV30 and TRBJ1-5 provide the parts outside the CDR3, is SQTIHQWPATLVQPVGSPLSLECTVEGTSNPNLYWYRQAAGRGLQLLFYSVGIGQISSEVPQNLSASRPQDRQFILSSKKLLLSDSGFYLCAWSVHGSNQPQHFGDGTRLSIL.

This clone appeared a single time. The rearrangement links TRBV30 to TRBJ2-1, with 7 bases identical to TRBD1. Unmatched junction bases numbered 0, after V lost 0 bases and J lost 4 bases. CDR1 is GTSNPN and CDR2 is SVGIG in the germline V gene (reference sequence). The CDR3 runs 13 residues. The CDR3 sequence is CAWSVQGYNEQFF. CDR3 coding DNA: TGTGCCTGGAGTGTACAGGGGTACAATGAGCAGTTCTTC.

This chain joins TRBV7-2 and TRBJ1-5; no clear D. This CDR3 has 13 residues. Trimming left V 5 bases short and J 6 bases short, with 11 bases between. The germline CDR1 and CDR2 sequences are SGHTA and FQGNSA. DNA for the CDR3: TGTGCCAGCAGCACCCCTTCAGGTCAGCCCCAGCATTTT. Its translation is CASSTPSGQPQHF.

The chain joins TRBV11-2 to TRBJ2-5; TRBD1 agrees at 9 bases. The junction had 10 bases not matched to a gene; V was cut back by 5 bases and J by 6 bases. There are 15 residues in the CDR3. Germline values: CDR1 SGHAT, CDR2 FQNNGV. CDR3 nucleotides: TGTGCCAGCAGCACTCCCGGGACAGGGCGGCAGACCCAGTACTTC. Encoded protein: CASSTPGTGRQTQYF.

The CDR3 region is CASSPGQGRNQPQHF. The CDR3 DNA follows: TGTGCCAGCAGCCCGGGACAGGGACGCAATCAGCCCCAGCATTTT. The chain is built from TRBV28 and TRBJ1-5; TRBD1 aligns across 9 bases. Germline CDR1 reads MDHEN; CDR2 reads SYDVKM. The V gene end was trimmed by 6 bases and the J gene end by 2 bases; junction bases not matched to a gene: 5. The CDR3 has 15 amino acids.

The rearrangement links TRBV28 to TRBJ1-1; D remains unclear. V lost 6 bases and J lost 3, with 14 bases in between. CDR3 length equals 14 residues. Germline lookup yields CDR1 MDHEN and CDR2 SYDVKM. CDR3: CASSLLAGDTEAFF. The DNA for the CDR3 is TGTGCCAGCAGCCTGCTGGCAGGAGACACTGAAGCTTTCTTT.

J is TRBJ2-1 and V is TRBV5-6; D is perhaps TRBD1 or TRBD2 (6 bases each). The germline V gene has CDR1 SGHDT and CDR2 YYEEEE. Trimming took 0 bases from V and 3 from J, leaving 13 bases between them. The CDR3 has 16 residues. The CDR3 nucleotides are TGTGCCAGCAGCTTGGTTGGGGGGCTGGACTACAATGAGCAGTTCTTC. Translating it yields CASSLVGGLDYNEQFF.

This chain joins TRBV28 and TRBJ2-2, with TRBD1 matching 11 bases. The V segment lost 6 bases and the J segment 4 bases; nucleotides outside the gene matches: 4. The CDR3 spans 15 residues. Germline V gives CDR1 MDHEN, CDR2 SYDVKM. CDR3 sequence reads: CASRGQGAITGELFF. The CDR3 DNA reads TGTGCCAGCAGAGGACAGGGGGCTATCACCGGGGAGCTGTTTTTT.

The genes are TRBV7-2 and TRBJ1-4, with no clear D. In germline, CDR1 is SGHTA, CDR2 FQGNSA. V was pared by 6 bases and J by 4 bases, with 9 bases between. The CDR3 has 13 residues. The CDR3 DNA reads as TGTGCCAGCAGACGACACCTTAATGAAAAACTGTTTTTT. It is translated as CASRRHLNEKLFF. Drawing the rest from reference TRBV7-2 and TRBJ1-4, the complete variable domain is GAGVSQSPSNKVTEKGKDVELRCDPISGHTALYWYRQSLGQGLEFLIYFQGNSAPDKSGLPSDRFSAERTGGSVSTLTIQRTQQEDSAVYLCASRRHLNEKLFFGSGTQLSVL.

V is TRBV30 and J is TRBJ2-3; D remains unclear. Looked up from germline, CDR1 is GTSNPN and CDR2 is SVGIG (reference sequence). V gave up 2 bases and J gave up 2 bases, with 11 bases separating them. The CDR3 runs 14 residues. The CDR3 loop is CAWSFGTPTDTQYF. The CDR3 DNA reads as TGTGCCTGGAGTTTTGGAACGCCCACAGATACGCAGTATTTT.

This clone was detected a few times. CDR3 bases: TGTGCCATCAGTGGGGGGGGCCAGGAGCAGTACTTC. Amino acids: CAISGGGQEQYF. V gene TRBV10-3 combines with J gene TRBJ2-7; weak D call: TRBD2 (7 bases). With 4 bases removed from V and 7 bases from J, the gap between germline ends came to 11 bases. Germline V gene lookup returns CDR1 ENHRY and CDR2 SYGVKD. CDR3 length: 12 residues.

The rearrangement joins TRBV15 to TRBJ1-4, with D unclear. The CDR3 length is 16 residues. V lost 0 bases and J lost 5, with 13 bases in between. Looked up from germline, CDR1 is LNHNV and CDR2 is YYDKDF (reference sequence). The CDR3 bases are TGTGCCACCAGCAGAGATATCGCGGGAGAGAATGAAAAACTGTTTTTT. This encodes CATSRDIAGENEKLFF.

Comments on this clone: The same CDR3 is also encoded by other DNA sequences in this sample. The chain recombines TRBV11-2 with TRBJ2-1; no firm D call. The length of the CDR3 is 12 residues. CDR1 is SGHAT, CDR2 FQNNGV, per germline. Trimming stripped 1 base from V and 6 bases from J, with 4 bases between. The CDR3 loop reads CASSLVGNEQFF. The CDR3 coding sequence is TGTGCCAGCAGCTTAGTAGGCAATGAGCAGTTCTTC.

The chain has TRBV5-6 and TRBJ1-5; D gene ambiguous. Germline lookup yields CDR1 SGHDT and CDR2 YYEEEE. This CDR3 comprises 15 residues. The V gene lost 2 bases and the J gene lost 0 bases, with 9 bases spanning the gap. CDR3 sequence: CASSFTDGSNQPQHF. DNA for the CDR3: TGTGCCAGCAGCTTTACCGACGGTAGCAATCAGCCCCAGCATTTT.

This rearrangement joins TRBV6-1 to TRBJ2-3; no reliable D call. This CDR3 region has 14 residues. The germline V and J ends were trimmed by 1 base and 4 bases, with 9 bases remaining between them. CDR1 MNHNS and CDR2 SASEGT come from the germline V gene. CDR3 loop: CASSEEGWSDTQYF. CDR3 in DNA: TGTGCCAGCAGTGAAGAGGGTTGGTCAGATACGCAGTATTTT.

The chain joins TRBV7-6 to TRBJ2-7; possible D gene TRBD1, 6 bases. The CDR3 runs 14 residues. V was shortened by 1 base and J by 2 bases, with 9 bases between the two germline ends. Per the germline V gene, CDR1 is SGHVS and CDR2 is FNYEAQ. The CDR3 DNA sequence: TGTGCCAGCAGCTTAGTTACAGGGACCTACGAGCAGTACTTC. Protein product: CASSLVTGTYEQYF.

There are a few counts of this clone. This CDR3 reads CASSIGWAPEGNQPQHF. The CDR3 DNA reads as TGTGCCAGTAGTATTGGCTGGGCCCCGGAGGGCAATCAGCCCCAGCATTTT. This chain links TRBV19 with TRBJ1-5; no reliable D call. Germline V gene lookup returns CDR1 LNHDA and CDR2 SQIVND (reference sequence). This CDR3 is built from 17 residues. Deletions cut 3 bases from V and 2 bases from J, with 17 bases between.

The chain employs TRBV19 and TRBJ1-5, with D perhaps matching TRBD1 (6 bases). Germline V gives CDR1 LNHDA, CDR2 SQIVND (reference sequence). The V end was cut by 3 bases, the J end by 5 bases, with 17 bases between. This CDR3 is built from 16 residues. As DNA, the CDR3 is TGTGCCAGTAGTATGGCCCGCGGGGGGCCTCATCAGCCCCAGCATTTT. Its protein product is CASSMARGGPHQPQHF.

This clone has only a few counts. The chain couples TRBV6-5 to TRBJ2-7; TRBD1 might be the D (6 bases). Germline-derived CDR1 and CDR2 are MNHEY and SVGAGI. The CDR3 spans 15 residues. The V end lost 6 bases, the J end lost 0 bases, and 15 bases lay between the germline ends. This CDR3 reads CASSISGVSSYEQYF. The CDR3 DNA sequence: TGTGCCAGCAGCATTTCAGGGGTCAGCTCCTACGAGCAGTACTTC.

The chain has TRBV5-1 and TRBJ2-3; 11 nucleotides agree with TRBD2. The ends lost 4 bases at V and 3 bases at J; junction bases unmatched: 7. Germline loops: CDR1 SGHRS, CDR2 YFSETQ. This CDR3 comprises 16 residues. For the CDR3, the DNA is TGCGCCAGCAGCGCATTAGCGGGAGGGACAACAGATACGCAGTATTTT. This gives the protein CASSALAGGTTDTQYF.

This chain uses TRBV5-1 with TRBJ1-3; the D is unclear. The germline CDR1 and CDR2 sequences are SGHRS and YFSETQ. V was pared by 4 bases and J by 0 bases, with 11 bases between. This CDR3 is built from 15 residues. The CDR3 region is CASSVSGGSGNTIYF. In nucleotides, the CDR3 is TGCGCCAGCAGCGTCTCAGGTGGCTCTGGAAACACCATATATTTT.

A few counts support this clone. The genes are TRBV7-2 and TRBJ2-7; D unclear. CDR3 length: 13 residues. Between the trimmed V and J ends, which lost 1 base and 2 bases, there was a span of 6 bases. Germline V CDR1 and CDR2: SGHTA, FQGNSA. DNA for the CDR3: TGTGCCAGCAGCTTAGGGGGTCCCTACGAGCAGTACTTC. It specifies CASSLGGPYEQYF.